This TCR beta chain originates from a study of blood T cell repertoires in COVID-19. Followed over time, Seattle patients had been enrolled while infection was active. V was pared by 4 bases and J by 0 bases, with 7 bases between. Germline CDR1 is WNHNN and CDR2 is SYGVQD (reference sequence). The CDR3 spans 14 residues. Produced via immunoSEQ multiplex PCR; TCRdb's table is partial and in-frame only. The repertoire holds about 200,000 clones, with roughly nine tenths as singletons. The chain couples TRBV10-1 to TRBJ1-3; a possible D gene is TRBD1 (5 bases). The TCR originated in a woman in her 50s with COVID-19, enrolled during active disease. Sequencing used peripheral blood. The CDR3 nucleotides read TGCGCCAGCAGTGGACAGAGCTCTGGAAACACCATATATTTT. It specifies CASSGQSSGNTIYF.